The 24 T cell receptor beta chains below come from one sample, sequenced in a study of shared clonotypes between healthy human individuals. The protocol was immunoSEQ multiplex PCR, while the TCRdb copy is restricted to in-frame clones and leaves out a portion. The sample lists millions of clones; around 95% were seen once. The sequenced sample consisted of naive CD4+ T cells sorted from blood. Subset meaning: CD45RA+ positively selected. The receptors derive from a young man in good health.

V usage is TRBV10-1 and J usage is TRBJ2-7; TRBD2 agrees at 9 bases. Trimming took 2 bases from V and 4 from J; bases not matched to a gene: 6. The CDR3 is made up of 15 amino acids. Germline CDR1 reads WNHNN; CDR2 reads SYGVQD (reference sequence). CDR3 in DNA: TGCGCCAGCAGTGAGGGTAGCGGGAGAGGGTACGAGCAGTACTTC. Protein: CASSEGSGRGYEQYF.

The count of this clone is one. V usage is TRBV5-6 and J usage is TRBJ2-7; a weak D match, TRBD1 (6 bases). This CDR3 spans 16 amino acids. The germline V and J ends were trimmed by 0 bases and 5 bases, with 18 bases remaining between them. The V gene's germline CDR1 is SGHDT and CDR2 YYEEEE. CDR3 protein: CASSLGTPGARNEQYF. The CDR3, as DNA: TGTGCCAGCAGCTTGGGGACCCCAGGGGCGAGGAACGAGCAGTACTTC.

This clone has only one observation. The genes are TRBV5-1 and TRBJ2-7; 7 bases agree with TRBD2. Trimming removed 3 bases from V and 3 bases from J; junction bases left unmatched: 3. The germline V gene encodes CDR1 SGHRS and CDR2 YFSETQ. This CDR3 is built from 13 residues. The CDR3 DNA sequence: TGCGCCAGCAGCTGGGCGGGGGACTACGAGCAGTACTTC. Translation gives CASSWAGDYEQYF.

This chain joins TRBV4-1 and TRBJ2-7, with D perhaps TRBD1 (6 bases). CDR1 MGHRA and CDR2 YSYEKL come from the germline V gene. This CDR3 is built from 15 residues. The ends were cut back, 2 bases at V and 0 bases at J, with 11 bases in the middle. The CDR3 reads CASSQQGSGSYEQYF. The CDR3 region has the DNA TGCGCCAGCAGCCAACAGGGGAGCGGCTCCTACGAGCAGTACTTC.

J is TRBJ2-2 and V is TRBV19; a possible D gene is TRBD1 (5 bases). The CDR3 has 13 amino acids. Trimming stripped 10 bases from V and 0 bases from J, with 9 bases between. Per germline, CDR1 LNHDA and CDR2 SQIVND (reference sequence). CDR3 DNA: TGTGCCACCCGGACAACGAACACCGGGGAGCTGTTTTTT. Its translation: CATRTTNTGELFF.

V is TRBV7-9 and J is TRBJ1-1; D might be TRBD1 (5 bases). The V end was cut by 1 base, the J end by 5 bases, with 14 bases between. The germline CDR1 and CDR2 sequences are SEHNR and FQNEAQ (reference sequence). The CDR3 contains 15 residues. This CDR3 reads CASSLVSQGNTEAFF. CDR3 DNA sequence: TGTGCCAGCAGCTTAGTGAGTCAGGGAAATACTGAAGCTTTCTTT.

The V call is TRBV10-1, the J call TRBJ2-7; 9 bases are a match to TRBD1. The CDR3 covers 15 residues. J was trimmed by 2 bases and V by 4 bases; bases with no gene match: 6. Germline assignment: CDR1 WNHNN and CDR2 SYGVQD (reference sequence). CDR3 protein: CASSVGTGNAYEQYF. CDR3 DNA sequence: TGCGCCAGCAGTGTAGGGACAGGGAATGCCTACGAGCAGTACTTC.

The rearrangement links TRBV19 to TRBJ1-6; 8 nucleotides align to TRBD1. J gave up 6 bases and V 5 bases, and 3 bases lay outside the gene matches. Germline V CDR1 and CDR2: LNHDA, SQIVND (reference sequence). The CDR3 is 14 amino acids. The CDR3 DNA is TGTGCCAGTAGTGGACAGGGCTTTAATTCACCCCTCCACTTT. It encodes CASSGQGFNSPLHF.

The CDR3 sequence: CARSPPSGEGGYTF. DNA of the CDR3: TGTGCCAGAAGTCCACCGTCTGGGGAAGGAGGCTACACCTTC. The chain joins TRBV2 to TRBJ1-2; D gene unclear. CDR1 and CDR2 (germline): SNHLY, FYNNEI. The CDR3 covers 14 residues. Trimming took off 9 bases at V and 8 bases at J, with 22 bases between the two ends.

CDR3 DNA sequence: TGTGCCACCAGCAGCAGGGTTGGTCGTGAAAAACTGTTTTTT. Protein: CATSSRVGREKLFF. This chain connects TRBV15 to TRBJ1-4, with D possibly matching TRBD1 (5 bases). The CDR3 is 14 amino acids. Germline V gene sequence: CDR1 LNHNV, CDR2 YYDKDF (reference sequence). The V end was cut by 3 bases, the J end by 7 bases, with 12 bases between.

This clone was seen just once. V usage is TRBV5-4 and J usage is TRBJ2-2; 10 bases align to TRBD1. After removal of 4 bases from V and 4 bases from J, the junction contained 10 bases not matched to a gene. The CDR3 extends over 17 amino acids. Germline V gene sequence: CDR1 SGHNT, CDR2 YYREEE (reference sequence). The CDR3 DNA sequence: TGTGCCAGCAGCCAAAGAGGGACAGGGGCACTCACCGGGGAGCTGTTTTTT. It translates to CASSQRGTGALTGELFF.

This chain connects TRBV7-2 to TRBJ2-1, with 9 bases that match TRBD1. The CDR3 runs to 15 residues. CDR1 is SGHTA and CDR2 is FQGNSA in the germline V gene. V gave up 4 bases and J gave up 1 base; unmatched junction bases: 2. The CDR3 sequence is CASSWDRASYNEQFF. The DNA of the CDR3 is TGTGCCAGCAGCTGGGACAGGGCATCCTACAATGAGCAGTTCTTC.

In DNA form, the CDR3 reads TGTGCTTCGACAGGGGTGGTTTTTGGATCCAATCAGCCCCAGCATTTT. Its translation: CASTGVVFGSNQPQHF. This rearrangement joins TRBV28 to TRBJ1-5, with TRBD1 matching 8 bases. Germline V gene data show CDR1 as MDHEN and CDR2 as SYDVKM. CDR3 length equals 16 residues.

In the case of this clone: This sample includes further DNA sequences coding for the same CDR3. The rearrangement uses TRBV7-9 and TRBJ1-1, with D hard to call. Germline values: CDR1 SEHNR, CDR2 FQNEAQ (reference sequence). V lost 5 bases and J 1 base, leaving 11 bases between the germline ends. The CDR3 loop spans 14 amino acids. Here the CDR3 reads CASSPWTENTEAFF. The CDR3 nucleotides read TGTGCCAGCAGCCCGTGGACGGAGAACACTGAAGCTTTCTTT. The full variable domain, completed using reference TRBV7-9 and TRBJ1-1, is DTGVSQNPRHKITKRGQNVTFRCDPISEHNRLYWYRQTLGQGPEFLTYFQNEAQLEKSRLLSDRFSAERPKGSFSTLEIQRTEQGDSAMYLCASSPWTENTEAFFGQGTRLTVV.

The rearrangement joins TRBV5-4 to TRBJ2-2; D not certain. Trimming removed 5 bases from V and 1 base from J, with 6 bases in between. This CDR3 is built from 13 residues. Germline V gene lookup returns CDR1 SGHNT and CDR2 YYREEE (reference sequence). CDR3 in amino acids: CASSNRNTGELFF. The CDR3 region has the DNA TGTGCCAGCAGTAATAGGAACACCGGGGAGCTGTTTTTT.

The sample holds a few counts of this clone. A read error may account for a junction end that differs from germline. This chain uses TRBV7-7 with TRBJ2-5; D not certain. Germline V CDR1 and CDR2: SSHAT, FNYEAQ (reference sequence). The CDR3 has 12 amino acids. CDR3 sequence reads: CASSSVGETQYF. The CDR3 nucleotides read TGTGCTAGCAGCTCCGTGGGTGAGACCCAGTACTTC.

CDR3 sequence: CAIKDRQEAFF. In DNA, the CDR3 is TGTGCCATCAAGGACAGACAAGAAGCTTTCTTT. The chain combines TRBV28 with TRBJ1-1, with D possibly TRBD1 on 6 matching bases. CDR1 MDHEN and CDR2 SYDVKM come from the germline V gene. V gave up 10 bases and J gave up 8 bases, with 14 bases separating them. The CDR3 totals 11 residues.

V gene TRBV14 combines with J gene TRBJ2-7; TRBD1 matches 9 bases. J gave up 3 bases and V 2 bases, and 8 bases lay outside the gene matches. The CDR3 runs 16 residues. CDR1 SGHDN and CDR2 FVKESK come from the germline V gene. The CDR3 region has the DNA TGTGCCAGCAGCCAATACCGGGACAGGGTAATCTACGAGCAGTACTTC. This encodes CASSQYRDRVIYEQYF.

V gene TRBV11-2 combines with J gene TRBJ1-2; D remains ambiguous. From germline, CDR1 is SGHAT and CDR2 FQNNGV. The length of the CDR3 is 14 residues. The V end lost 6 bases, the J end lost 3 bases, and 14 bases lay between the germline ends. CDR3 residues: CASRPEWSHYGYTF. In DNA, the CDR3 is TGTGCCAGCAGACCCGAGTGGAGCCACTATGGCTACACCTTC.

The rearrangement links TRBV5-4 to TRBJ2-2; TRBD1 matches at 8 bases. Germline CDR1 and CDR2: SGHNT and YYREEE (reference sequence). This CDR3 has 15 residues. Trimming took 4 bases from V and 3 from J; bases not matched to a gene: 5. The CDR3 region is CASSPTGGYTGELFF. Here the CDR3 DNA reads TGTGCCAGCAGCCCTACAGGGGGGTACACCGGGGAGCTGTTTTTT.

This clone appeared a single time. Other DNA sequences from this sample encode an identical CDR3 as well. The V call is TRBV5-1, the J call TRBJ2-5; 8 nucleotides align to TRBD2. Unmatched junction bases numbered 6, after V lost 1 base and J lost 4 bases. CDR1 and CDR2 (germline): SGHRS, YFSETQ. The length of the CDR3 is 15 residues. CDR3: CASSLLAGGGETQYF. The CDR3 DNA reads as TGCGCCAGCAGCTTGCTTGCGGGAGGCGGAGAGACCCAGTACTTC.

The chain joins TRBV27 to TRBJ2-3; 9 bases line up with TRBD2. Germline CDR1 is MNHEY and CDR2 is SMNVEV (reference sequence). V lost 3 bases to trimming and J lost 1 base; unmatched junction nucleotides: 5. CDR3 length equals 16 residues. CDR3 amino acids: CASSFGSSGGTDTQYF. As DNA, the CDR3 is TGTGCCAGCAGTTTCGGTTCTAGCGGGGGCACAGATACGCAGTATTTT.

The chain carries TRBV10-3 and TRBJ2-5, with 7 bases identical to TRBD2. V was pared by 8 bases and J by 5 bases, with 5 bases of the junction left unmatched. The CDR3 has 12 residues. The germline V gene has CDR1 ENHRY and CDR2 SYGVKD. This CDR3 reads CAIGGREETQYF. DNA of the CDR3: TGTGCCATCGGGGGGAGGGAGGAGACCCAGTACTTC.

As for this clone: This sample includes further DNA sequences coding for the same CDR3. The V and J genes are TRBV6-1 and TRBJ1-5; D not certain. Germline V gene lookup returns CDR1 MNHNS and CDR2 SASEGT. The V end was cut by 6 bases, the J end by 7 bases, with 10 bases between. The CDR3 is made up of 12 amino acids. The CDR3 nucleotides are TGTGCCAGCAGACCCAGCGGACAGCCCCAGCATTTT. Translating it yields CASRPSGQPQHF.